This T cell receptor beta chain comes out of a study of CD8 T cells in ankylosing spondylitis. Quantitative barcoded 5'-RACE was used to prepare TCR beta libraries. TCRdb reprocessed the 5' RACE reads via MiXCR and lists one record per CDR3 protein. The sample records around 150,000 distinct CDR3 sequences, roughly 44% being singletons. The germline V gene has CDR1 MNHNS and CDR2 SASEGT. Trimming shortened V by 3 bases and J by 5 bases, and 9 bases separated the two germline ends. The CDR3 loop spans 13 amino acids. This chain joins TRBV6-1 and TRBJ2-3; D is uncertain. This receptor was taken from a male donor with ankylosing spondylitis. What was sequenced was synovial fluid, either unsorted or a sorted T cell fraction (not recorded which). CDR3 amino acids: CASSDSVGDTQYF. The CDR3 bases are TGTGCCAGCAGTGATTCGGTAGGAGATACGCAGTATTTT.